Presented here are 9 T cell receptor beta chains from one specimen sequenced in a study of T-cell reconstitution after alpha-beta-depleted transplantation in children. The authors prepared the TCRbeta library with unique molecular identifiers. One entry per CDR3 protein, called by TCRdb with MiXCR from the PCR reads. The table has some 50,000 distinct CDR3 sequences, about 9% seen once; the top ten hold 27%. Sequencing was performed on PBMCs, mostly from graft donor cells, taken 60 days after TCRalphabeta/CD19-depleted stem cell transplant. The receptors come from a male patient between 2 and 10 years old who had a stem cell transplant for chronic granulomatous disease, so the T cells may come from the graft donor.

This clonotype was counted ten times or more. The chain couples TRBV27 to TRBJ1-2; no definite D call. Trimming cost V 5 bases and J 3 bases, with 16 bases left between them. Germline loops: CDR1 MNHEY, CDR2 SMNVEV (reference sequence). This CDR3 contains 15 residues. CDR3 protein: CASSPSDPGYYGYTF. For the CDR3, the DNA is TGTGCCAGCAGTCCCTCCGATCCGGGATACTATGGCTACACCTTC.

This clonotype was recorded a few times. V and J are TRBV2 and TRBJ2-1, with a possible D match to TRBD1 (6 bases). Germline V gene lookup returns CDR1 SNHLY and CDR2 FYNNEI. CDR3 length: 15 amino acids. V lost 10 bases and J lost 0, with 16 bases in between. CDR3 in DNA: TGTGCCATCCGGGACATTCGGAGCTCCTACAATGAGCAGTTCTTC. Its protein product is CAIRDIRSSYNEQFF.

Ten or more counts support this clonotype. J is TRBJ1-3 and V is TRBV2; D gene ambiguous. The CDR3 is 12 amino acids. Germline loops: CDR1 SNHLY, CDR2 FYNNEI. The ends were cut back, 4 bases at V and 8 bases at J, with 9 bases in the middle. CDR3 amino acids: CASSVMRDTIYF. The CDR3 DNA follows: TGTGCCAGCAGTGTGATGCGGGACACCATATATTTT.

The V and J genes are TRBV20-1 and TRBJ2-3; no clear D. The CDR3 covers 11 residues. CDR1 is DFQATT, CDR2 SNEGSKA, per germline (reference sequence). The CDR3 here is CSLRHRDTQYF. Here the CDR3 DNA reads TGCAGCTTAAGGCACCGAGATACGCAGTATTTT.

This chain connects TRBV29-1 to TRBJ2-3, with 8 bases lining up with TRBD2. The CDR3 spans 14 residues. Germline lookup yields CDR1 SQVTM and CDR2 ANQGSEA. The junction had 7 bases not matched to a gene; V was cut back by 4 bases and J by 4 bases. The CDR3 DNA is TGCAGCGTTGTAAGCGGGAGTGTCGCAGATACGCAGTATTTT. This codes for CSVVSGSVADTQYF.

This clonotype came up many times. The genes are TRBV28 and TRBJ2-7; the D gene could be TRBD1 or TRBD2 (5 bases each). Germline V gene lookup returns CDR1 MDHEN and CDR2 SYDVKM. With 2 bases removed from V and 3 bases from J, the gap between germline ends came to 14 bases. This CDR3 is 15 amino acids long. The CDR3 region is CASSLQGPRRYEQYF. The CDR3 DNA is TGTGCCAGCAGTTTACAGGGACCACGACGCTACGAGCAGTACTTC.

This clonotype came up many times. The chain uses TRBV2 and TRBJ2-7; 8 bases map to TRBD2. The CDR3 is 12 residues long. Trimming cost V 7 bases and J 2 bases; bases outside gene matches: 1. Germline V gene sequence: CDR1 SNHLY, CDR2 FYNNEI. The CDR3 is CASKLAAYEQYF. In nucleotides, the CDR3 is TGTGCCAGCAAACTAGCGGCCTACGAGCAGTACTTC.

This clonotype has ten or more counts. The chain is built from TRBV7-8 and TRBJ2-1, with TRBD2 identical over 12 bases. Germline V gives CDR1 SGHVS, CDR2 FQNEAQ. The CDR3 is 16 amino acids. Trimming cost V 5 bases and J 2 bases; bases outside gene matches: 4. CDR3 in amino acids: CASSPWTSGTYNEQFF. CDR3 sequence (DNA): TGTGCCAGCAGCCCCTGGACTAGCGGGACCTACAATGAGCAGTTCTTC.

This clonotype was recorded many times. The chain couples TRBV7-6 to TRBJ2-1; 11 bases are a match to TRBD2. Trimming removed 2 bases from V and 8 bases from J; junction bases left unmatched: 8. The CDR3 totals 16 residues. Germline V gene data show CDR1 as SGHVS and CDR2 as FNYEAQ. Written as DNA, the CDR3 is TGTGCCAGCAGCTTACTTCCGACTAGCGGGACGGATGAGCAGTTCTTC. Translating gives CASSLLPTSGTDEQFF.